This T cell receptor beta chain was identified in a study of blood T cell repertoires in COVID-19. This table comes from immunoSEQ multiplex PCR, and its TCRdb copy is limited to in-frame clones, with some not included. The sample lists about 150,000 clones, about 79% occurring once. Germline lookup yields CDR1 SGHNT and CDR2 YYREEE (reference sequence). Between the trimmed V and J ends, which lost 1 base and 7 bases, there was a span of 14 bases. This CDR3 contains 14 residues. The sequence derives from a woman aged 45-59 years with acute or convalescent COVID-19. V usage is TRBV5-4 and J usage is TRBJ1-1; no firm D call. Sequencing was carried out using peripheral blood. The CDR3 region has the DNA TGTGCCAGCAGCTTGAAGCTAGCCGCCGATGAAGCTTTCTTT. This encodes CASSLKLAADEAFF.